These 26 T cell receptor beta chains share one sample of origin, sequenced in a study of CD8 T cells in Susac syndrome. cDNA came from about 0.46 to 1 ug RNA primed by random hexamers. In TCRdb, the immunoSEQ multiplex PCR reads were re-called with MiXCR into one record per CDR3 protein. The sample lists approximately 210,000 distinct CDR3 sequences; 94% were seen once. Sequencing was carried out using CD4+ T cells from PBMCs. Every receptor here comes from a human donor with Susac syndrome.

The chain joins TRBV9 to TRBJ1-2; 9 bases align to TRBD1. With 4 bases clipped from V and 7 bases from J, the junction kept 17 bases outside the gene matches. The germline V gene has CDR1 SGDLS and CDR2 YYNGEE. CDR3 size: 17 residues. In DNA, the CDR3 is TGTGCCAGCAGCAGGTCCCGGGACAGGGAATCATCGAGTGGCTACACCTTC. Translating gives CASSRSRDRESSSGYTF.

This rearrangement joins TRBV29-1 to TRBJ2-7; TRBD2 aligns across 8 bases. V shed 4 bases and J 6 bases; nucleotides not matched to a gene: 11. In germline, CDR1 is SQVTM, CDR2 ANQGSEA. The length of the CDR3 is 14 residues. CDR3 protein: CSVAAGEQYGEQYF. DNA for the CDR3: TGCAGCGTTGCAGCGGGGGAGCAGTATGGCGAGCAGTACTTC.

The chain has TRBV4-2 and TRBJ1-6; maybe TRBD1 (5 bases). V was trimmed by 0 bases and J by 5 bases, leaving 11 bases between them. The germline V gene encodes CDR1 LGHNA and CDR2 YNFKEQ. This CDR3 contains 16 residues. This chain's CDR3 is CASSQDPGRHNSPLHF. CDR3 in DNA: TGTGCCAGCAGCCAAGACCCAGGGAGACATAATTCACCCCTCCACTTT.

The V and J genes are TRBV10-3 and TRBJ2-7, with D possibly being TRBD2 (7 bases). V lost 8 bases and J lost 6, with 14 bases in between. The CDR3 extends over 12 amino acids. CDR1 ENHRY and CDR2 SYGVKD come from the germline V gene. The CDR3 loop is CAIGPGGSEQYF. The CDR3 DNA reads as TGTGCCATCGGTCCGGGGGGCAGCGAGCAGTACTTC.

V usage is TRBV7-9 and J usage is TRBJ1-2, with D maybe TRBD1 (5 bases). V lost 4 bases to trimming and J lost 0 bases, with 15 bases between them. The germline V gene has CDR1 SEHNR and CDR2 FQNEAQ (reference sequence). The CDR3 consists of 16 residues. In nucleotides, the CDR3 is TGTGCCAGCAGCTCGCCCCGGGACGCGGCTAACTATGGCTACACCTTC. Its protein product is CASSSPRDAANYGYTF.

The rearrangement links TRBV4-1 to TRBJ2-3; D ambiguous. The CDR3 length is 15 residues. Germline V gene data show CDR1 as MGHRA and CDR2 as YSYEKL. Deletions cut 1 base from V and 0 bases from J, with 8 bases between. CDR3 DNA sequence: TGCGCCAGCAGCCAAGTGCAGTTTAGCACAGATACGCAGTATTTT. Translating gives CASSQVQFSTDTQYF.

The V call is TRBV7-2, the J call TRBJ1-5; no firm D call. Germline values: CDR1 SGHTA, CDR2 FQGNSA. V was trimmed by 3 bases and J by 4 bases, leaving 13 bases between them. The CDR3 is 15 residues long. The CDR3 nucleotides are TGTGCCAGCAGCTTGGGCGGGTTGCGGAATCAGCCCCAGCATTTT. Protein: CASSLGGLRNQPQHF. The whole variable domain, remainder taken from reference TRBV7-2 and TRBJ1-5, is GAGVSQSPSNKVTEKGKDVELRCDPISGHTALYWYRQSLGQGLEFLIYFQGNSAPDKSGLPSDRFSAERTGGSVSTLTIQRTQQEDSAVYLCASSLGGLRNQPQHFGDGTRLSIL.

V gene TRBV6-2 or TRBV6-3 combines with J gene TRBJ2-1; the match to TRBD1 covers 7 bases. V was clipped by 6 bases and J by 3 bases; unmatched bases: 8. The germline CDR1 and CDR2 sequences are MNHEY and SVGEGT. There are 15 residues in the CDR3. Here the CDR3 reads CASSLPGQLYNEQFF. CDR3 DNA: TGTGCCAGCAGCCTCCCGGGACAGCTCTACAATGAGCAGTTCTTC.

This clonotype came up once. The chain has TRBV10-3 and TRBJ1-2, with 11 bases that match TRBD1. The CDR3 spans 14 residues. V was clipped by 4 bases and J by 3 bases; unmatched bases: 1. Germline V gives CDR1 ENHRY, CDR2 SYGVKD. This CDR3 reads CAISGTGGDYGYTF. The CDR3 DNA sequence: TGTGCCATCAGTGGGACAGGGGGCGACTATGGCTACACCTTC.

V gene TRBV20-1 combines with J gene TRBJ1-1; 8 bases align to TRBD1. V shed 6 bases, J shed 2 bases, and the junction held 14 bases outside the gene matches. From germline, CDR1 is DFQATT and CDR2 SNEGSKA (reference sequence). The CDR3 is 16 residues long. CDR3 coding DNA: TGCAGTGCCGACCAGGGTGGCAGGGGGCTCAACACTGAAGCTTTCTTT. It encodes CSADQGGRGLNTEAFF.

The V and J genes are TRBV12-3 or TRBV12-4 and TRBJ1-5; D unresolved. The ends were cut back, 3 bases at V and 5 bases at J, with 8 bases in the middle. The CDR3 runs to 13 residues. The CDR3 DNA follows: TGTGCCAGCAGTTTGTCCCAGTATCAGCCCCAGCATTTT. This encodes CASSLSQYQPQHF.

This chain joins TRBV29-1 and TRBJ1-2, with D maybe TRBD1 (5 bases). This CDR3 comprises 13 residues. V lost 6 bases, J lost 5 bases, and 16 bases lay in between. Per germline, CDR1 SQVTM and CDR2 ANQGSEA. The CDR3 is CSVLDQGRYGYTF. CDR3 in DNA: TGCAGCGTCCTGGATCAGGGTCGATATGGCTACACCTTC.

This chain connects TRBV29-1 to TRBJ2-7, with a possible D match to TRBD2 (6 bases). Germline V gene lookup returns CDR1 SQVTM and CDR2 ANQGSEA. Trimming shortened V by 4 bases and J by 4 bases, and 14 bases separated the two germline ends. The CDR3 covers 13 residues. CDR3 amino acids: CSVGREKGYEQYF. The DNA of the CDR3 is TGCAGCGTTGGGCGGGAAAAGGGGTACGAGCAGTACTTC.

This clonotype was observed once. The chain links TRBV6-5 to TRBJ1-6; D ambiguous. V was pared by 10 bases and J by 1 base, with 8 bases between. This CDR3 has 13 amino acids. In germline, CDR1 is MNHEY, CDR2 SVGAGI. CDR3 in amino acids: CATGRSYNSPLHF. CDR3 bases: TGTGCCACCGGGCGTTCCTATAATTCACCCCTCCACTTT.

This clonotype was detected once. The chain links TRBV2 to TRBJ1-5; 7 bases are a match to TRBD1. Germline V gene lookup returns CDR1 SNHLY and CDR2 FYNNEI. J was trimmed by 3 bases and V by 8 bases; bases with no gene match: 4. The CDR3 is 13 amino acids. CDR3: CASSGQDNQPQHF. The CDR3 DNA follows: TGTGCCAGCTCCGGACAGGACAATCAGCCCCAGCATTTT.

The chain couples TRBV20-1 to TRBJ2-4, with D possibly called TRBD1 or TRBD2 (5 bases each). V lost 6 bases to trimming and J lost 4 bases, with 16 bases between them. Germline V gives CDR1 DFQATT, CDR2 SNEGSKA (reference sequence). CDR3 length equals 14 residues. This CDR3 reads CSAPSMGDKNIQYF. CDR3 coding DNA: TGCAGTGCCCCCTCGATGGGGGATAAAAACATTCAGTACTTC.

The chain couples TRBV12-3 or TRBV12-4 to TRBJ1-1; 7 bases match TRBD1. V lost 6 bases to trimming and J lost 11 bases; unmatched junction nucleotides: 6. The CDR3 runs to 11 residues. The CDR3 loop reads CASSQTGRAFF. The DNA of the CDR3 is TGTGCCAGCAGCCAGACAGGGAGGGCTTTCTTT.

V and J are TRBV6-5 and TRBJ2-7; the D gene is possibly TRBD2 (6 bases). Trimming shortened V by 0 bases and J by 4 bases, and 10 bases separated the two germline ends. The CDR3 is 14 residues long. Germline lookup yields CDR1 MNHEY and CDR2 SVGAGI. CDR3 sequence (DNA): TGTGCCAGCAGTTACTCGACGGCGGGGTACGAGCAGTACTTC. Its translation: CASSYSTAGYEQYF.

This chain links TRBV19 with TRBJ1-5, with 7 bases aligning to TRBD1. With V trimmed by 8 bases and J by 2 bases, 0 bases remained unmatched. The CDR3 runs to 12 residues. Germline CDR1 LNHDA, CDR2 SQIVND (reference sequence). Here the CDR3 DNA reads TGTGCCAGTGACAGGGGCAATCAGCCCCAGCATTTT. This sequence encodes CASDRGNQPQHF.

The rearrangement links TRBV4-3 to TRBJ1-2; possibly TRBD1 for D (5 bases). From germline, CDR1 is LGHNA and CDR2 YSLEER. V was pared by 0 bases and J by 0 bases, with 11 bases between. The CDR3 has 16 residues. The CDR3, as DNA: TGCGCCAGCAGCCAAGAGGGGCAGGGAGCTAACTATGGCTACACCTTC. Its translation is CASSQEGQGANYGYTF.

This chain links TRBV3-1 with TRBJ2-7; perhaps TRBD1 as D (6 bases). This CDR3 is 14 amino acids long. The germline V gene has CDR1 LGHDT and CDR2 YNNKEL (reference sequence). V lost 3 bases and J lost 2, with 11 bases in between. CDR3 region: CASSHARTAYEQYF. The CDR3 DNA reads TGTGCCAGCAGCCACGCTAGGACAGCCTACGAGCAGTACTTC.

The V gene is TRBV24-1, the J gene TRBJ1-2; D uncertain. The CDR3 has 15 residues. Germline V gene sequence: CDR1 KGHDR, CDR2 SFDVKD. V gave up 4 bases and J gave up 0 bases, with 11 bases separating them. This CDR3 is CATSEGPNSNYGYTF. In nucleotides, the CDR3 is TGTGCCACCAGTGAAGGTCCCAATTCTAACTATGGCTACACCTTC.

V usage is TRBV15 and J usage is TRBJ2-5, with no clear D. The CDR3 has 15 residues. Trimming removed 0 bases at V and 2 bases at J, with 10 bases between. CDR1 LNHNV and CDR2 YYDKDF come from the germline V gene (reference sequence). CDR3 DNA sequence: TGTGCCACCAGCAGAGATCAGCGCAGTCAAGAGACCCAGTACTTC. It specifies CATSRDQRSQETQYF.

The chain joins TRBV20-1 to TRBJ2-5; the D gene is possibly TRBD1 (6 bases). Trimming removed 0 bases at V and 1 base at J, with 12 bases between. In germline, CDR1 is DFQATT, CDR2 SNEGSKA (reference sequence). This CDR3 has 15 amino acids. The CDR3 bases are TGCAGTGCTAGAGATCGTACCAGGGGCCAAGAGACCCAGTACTTC. Translation gives CSARDRTRGQETQYF.

The chain uses TRBV6-1 and TRBJ2-2; 11 bases map to TRBD2. J lost 6 bases, V lost 2 bases, and 8 bases had no gene match. The germline CDR1 and CDR2 sequences are MNHNS and SASEGT. This CDR3 is 17 amino acids long. CDR3 loop: CASSERVSGGAPGELFF. The CDR3 region has the DNA TGTGCCAGCAGTGAAAGGGTTAGCGGGGGGGCCCCCGGGGAGCTGTTTTTT.

This clonotype was observed once. The chain recombines TRBV6-5 with TRBJ1-1, with 7 bases matching TRBD1. V was pared by 5 bases and J by 7 bases, with 1 base of the junction left unmatched. CDR1 MNHEY and CDR2 SVGAGI come from the germline V gene. This CDR3 has 11 amino acids. The CDR3 spells CASSDRVEAFF. CDR3 DNA: TGTGCCAGCAGTGACAGGGTTGAAGCTTTCTTT.